Listed below are T cell receptor beta chains from one sample, sequenced in a study of T cell responses to AZD1222 COVID-19 vaccine. Sequencing used immunoSEQ multiplex PCR; TCRdb keeps in-frame clones, though not all of them. The sample holds roughly 24,000 clones, 88% seen once. Sequencing used peripheral blood, obtained 28 days after the second AZD1222 dose. The receptors derive from an adult who received the AZD1222 COVID-19 vaccine. Both conserved end residues are part of each CDR3. D genes are given only for firm matches. Rows may omit the clone size; those that give it use once, few, many or a size class.

TRBV20-1	once	TRBJ2-3	.	CSAPRQDTQYF	TGCAGTGCTCCCCGCCAAGATACGCAGTATTTT
TRBV4-2	.	TRBJ1-2	.	CASSQTTGTSNYGYTF	TGTGCCAGCAGCCAAACAACAGGGACTTCTAACTATGGCTACACCTTC
TRBV7-9	.	TRBJ2-7	.	CASSSTARWYEQYF	TGTGCCAGCAGCTCGACAGCGCGTTGGTACGAGCAGTACTTC
TRBV18	.	TRBJ1-2	.	CASSADMANYGYTF	TGTGCCAGCTCCGCGGACATGGCTAACTATGGCTACACCTTC
TRBV5-1	.	TRBJ1-1	.	CASRGLTGQNTEAFF	TGCGCCAGCAGGGGTTTAACAGGCCAGAACACTGAAGCTTTCTTT
TRBV6-1	.	TRBJ2-6	.	CASSEQGIGANVLTF	TGTGCCAGCAGTGAACAGGGGATTGGGGCCAACGTCCTGACTTTC
TRBV19	.	TRBJ1-2	.	CASSPERGFNYGYTF	TGTGCCAGTAGTCCAGAGAGGGGCTTTAACTATGGCTACACCTTC
TRBV7-9	.	TRBJ2-2	TRBD1	CASTTAGTGGPGATGELFF	TGTGCCAGCACCACCGCGGGGACAGGGGGCCCTGGGGCCACCGGGGAGCTGTTTTTT
TRBV2	.	TRBJ1-4	TRBD1	CASSRAGGDANEKLFF	TGTGCCAGCAGCCGAGCAGGGGGCGACGCTAATGAAAAACTGTTTTTT
TRBV4-3	.	TRBJ2-1	TRBD1	CASSLTGGWSNEQFF	TGCGCCAGCAGCCTCACAGGGGGCTGGTCGAATGAGCAGTTCTTC
TRBV14	.	TRBJ2-4	.	CASSPQTSLLAKNIQYF	TGTGCCAGCAGCCCCCAGACTAGTCTACTAGCCAAAAACATTCAGTACTTC
TRBV9	.	TRBJ1-6	TRBD1	CASSGADRARHNSPLHF	TGTGCCAGCAGCGGGGCAGACAGGGCACGACATAATTCACCCCTCCACTTT
TRBV7-6	.	TRBJ2-7	.	CASSQGTASYEQYF	TGTGCCAGCAGCCAGGGGACTGCCTCCTACGAGCAGTACTTC
TRBV24-1	few	TRBJ2-2	.	CATSDPGRGRNTGELFF	TGTGCCACCAGTGACCCCGGCCGGGGGCGAAACACCGGGGAGCTGTTTTTT
TRBV7-8	.	TRBJ2-1	TRBD2	CASSPGTSYNEQFF	TGTGCCAGCAGCCCCGGGACTAGCTACAATGAGCAGTTCTTC
TRBV19	.	TRBJ2-7	.	CASSRDYPKGEQYF	TGTGCCAGTAGTCGTGACTACCCTAAAGGCGAGCAGTACTTC
TRBV21-1	.	TRBJ2-5	.	CASFTPASQETQYF	TGTGCCAGCTTCACACCCGCCTCCCAAGAGACCCAGTACTTC
TRBV19	.	TRBJ2-3	.	CASSKAGDTQYF	TGTGCCAGTAGTAAAGCGGGTGATACGCAGTATTTT
TRBV19	.	TRBJ1-5	.	CASSPRTGGGQPQHF	TGTGCCAGTAGTCCCCGGACGGGAGGGGGTCAGCCCCAGCATTTT
TRBV27	.	TRBJ2-3	.	CASSPPNSDTQYF	TGTGCCAGCAGTCCCCCCAATTCGGATACGCAGTATTTT
TRBV30	.	TRBJ2-3	.	CAWSVLGGPDTQYF	TGTGCCTGGAGTGTACTCGGGGGGCCAGATACGCAGTATTTT
TRBV5-1	few	TRBJ2-7	TRBD2	CASSPGGASPREQYF	TGCGCCAGCAGCCCGGGAGGGGCATCCCCTCGCGAGCAGTACTTC
TRBV5-5	.	TRBJ2-3	.	CASSLYGADTQYF	TGTGCCAGCAGCTTGTACGGGGCAGATACGCAGTATTTT
TRBV20-1	once	TRBJ2-5	TRBD2	CSASPAGGRQETQYF	TGCAGTGCTAGTCCAGCGGGGGGGCGTCAAGAGACCCAGTACTTC
TRBV2	.	TRBJ1-2	TRBD1	CASTEGGQRSLNGYTF	TGTGCCAGCACCGAGGGGGGACAGCGTTCATTGAATGGCTACACCTTC
TRBV7-2	once	TRBJ1-4	TRBD1	CASSPGQGTEKLFF	TGTGCCAGCAGCCCAGGACAGGGTACAGAAAAACTGTTTTTT
TRBV19	.	TRBJ1-5	TRBD1	CASSPSGGAAQPQHF	TGTGCCAGTAGTCCCTCAGGGGGGGCTGCCCAGCCCCAGCATTTT
TRBV2	.	TRBJ2-5	.	CASSPVGAETQYF	TGTGCCAGCAGCCCAGTGGGGGCCGAGACCCAGTACTTC
TRBV11-3	.	TRBJ1-1	.	CASSLGVNTEAFF	TGTGCCAGCAGCTTAGGGGTAAACACTGAAGCTTTCTTT
TRBV5-1	.	TRBJ1-1	TRBD1	CASSATGSRNTEAFF	TGCGCCAGCAGCGCGACAGGGTCCAGGAACACTGAAGCTTTCTTT
TRBV13	.	TRBJ2-2	.	CASKGILNTGELFF	TGTGCCAGCAAGGGGATACTGAACACCGGGGAGCTGTTTTTT
TRBV7-2	.	TRBJ1-4	.	CASSLNRGEKLFF	TGTGCCAGCAGCTTAAATAGAGGTGAAAAACTGTTTTTT
TRBV27	.	TRBJ1-2	.	CASSPRQAVYGYTF	TGTGCCAGCAGTCCCAGACAGGCTGTCTATGGCTACACCTTC
TRBV11-2	.	TRBJ2-4	TRBD1	CASSLEQDRGGKNIQYF	TGTGCCAGCAGCTTAGAACAGGACAGGGGAGGCAAAAACATTCAGTACTTC
TRBV7-8	.	TRBJ2-2	.	CASSRLGVGELFF	TGTGCCAGCAGCCGGTTAGGGGTCGGGGAGCTGTTTTTT
TRBV19	.	TRBJ1-1	.	CASTITTGNTEAFF	TGTGCCAGTACCATCACGACAGGGAACACTGAAGCTTTCTTT
TRBV3-1/TRBV3-2	.	TRBJ1-3	.	CASSRDSLLSGRNTIYF	TGTGCCAGCAGCCGGGACTCTCTCCTCTCTGGTCGAAACACCATATATTTT
TRBV2	few	TRBJ1-1	.	CASSGEPTTEAFF	TGTGCCAGCAGTGGAGAACCGACTACTGAAGCTTTCTTT
TRBV18	.	TRBJ1-1	.	CASSRGVNTEAFF	TGTGCCAGCTCGAGGGGGGTTAACACTGAAGCTTTCTTT
TRBV6-1	.	TRBJ1-5	.	CASSEGSGIQPQHF	TGTGCCAGCAGTGAGGGGTCAGGGATTCAGCCCCAGCATTTT
TRBV4-3	once	TRBJ1-3	TRBD1	CASSQDLTGDGNTIYF	TGCGCCAGCAGCCAAGATCTTACAGGGGACGGAAACACCATATATTTT
TRBV4-3	few	TRBJ1-2	.	CASSLWARGAQGYTF	TGCGCCAGCAGCTTATGGGCCAGGGGCGCACAGGGCTACACCTTC
TRBV6-5	.	TRBJ1-2	.	CASSPGGGYGYTF	TGTGCCAGCAGCCCCGGCGGGGGATATGGCTACACCTTC
TRBV5-5	.	TRBJ2-1	TRBD2	CASSRLASTGNEQFF	TGTGCCAGCAGCAGACTAGCGTCGACGGGCAATGAGCAGTTCTTC
TRBV19	.	TRBJ2-7	.	CASSIFGLPSYEQYF	TGTGCCAGTAGTATATTCGGCCTACCGTCCTACGAGCAGTACTTC
TRBV5-1	.	TRBJ2-1	.	CASSLAWGSDEQFF	TGCGCCAGCAGCCTGGCTTGGGGGAGCGATGAGCAGTTCTTC
TRBV19	.	TRBJ1-5	.	CASSDQGMGNQPQHF	TGTGCCAGTAGTGACCAGGGGATGGGCAATCAGCCCCAGCATTTT